These T cell receptor beta chains were read from a single sample in a study of T cell repertoires in cytomegalovirus infection. TCRdb itself ran the reads through MiXCR, one entry per CDR3 protein. The table lists a few hundred thousand distinct CDR3 sequences, over 15% of them singletons. Source material: CD8+ T cells from PBMCs. The receptors shown here come from a human donor in good health (CMV status not recorded). Some clones in this sample may be carry-over from other donors' samples. The CDR3 runs from the conserved cysteine through the conserved F or W. The D gene is left open where the match is weak. Size is omitted from some rows. Given values are once, few, many or a class for expanded clones.

D gene,V gene,J gene,clone size,CDR3 DNA,CDR3 protein
TRBD2,TRBV14,TRBJ2-1,NA,TGTGCCAGCAGCCCGACTTCCCTAGCGGGGGCCCGCCTGGGGCAGTTCTTC,CASSPTSLAGARLGQFF
NA,TRBV2,TRBJ2-7,few,TGTGCCAGCAGTACAGAATTCTACGAGCAGTACTTC,CASSTEFYEQYF
NA,TRBV6-2/TRBV6-3,TRBJ1-5,NA,TGTGCCAGCAGACGGGACGGATTCAATCAGCCCCAGCATTTT,CASRRDGFNQPQHF
NA,TRBV20-1,TRBJ1-1,NA,TGCAGTGCCCCACCCGGGACCGAGAACACTGAAGCTTTCTTT,CSAPPGTENTEAFF
NA,TRBV4-1,TRBJ2-3,NA,TGCGCCAGCAGCCAAGATTACACAGATACGCAGTATTTT,CASSQDYTDTQYF
NA,TRBV2,TRBJ1-4,few,TGTGCCACCTACGCCGGTGAAAAACTGTTTTTT,CATYAGEKLFF
TRBD2,TRBV7-8,TRBJ2-1,many,TGTGCCAGCAGCGCCCTCCCCGCGGGGGTTTACAATGAGCAGTTCTTC,CASSALPAGVYNEQFF
NA,TRBV2,TRBJ1-3,few,TGTGCCAGCAGCCCGCGGGACGAAACAAACACCATATATTTT,CASSPRDETNTIYF
NA,TRBV5-1,TRBJ1-1,few,TGCGCCAGCAGCCCCGGCCGGACCAACACTGAAGCTTTCTTT,CASSPGRTNTEAFF
TRBD1,TRBV2,TRBJ2-5,few,TGTGCCAGCAGTGCGAGGACAGGCTACCAAGAGACCCAGTACTTC,CASSARTGYQETQYF
TRBD2,TRBV13,TRBJ2-1,NA,TGTGCCAGCAGCAATGGACTAGCGGGGACTGAGCAGTTCTTC,CASSNGLAGTEQFF
NA,TRBV6-1,TRBJ1-1,many,TGTGCCAGCAGTGAACAGGGCCCTTACACTGAAGCTTTCTTT,CASSEQGPYTEAFF
TRBD1,TRBV29-1,TRBJ2-5,few,TGCAGCGTTGCGGGACAGGGAGATTTAGAGACCCAGTACTTC,CSVAGQGDLETQYF
TRBD1,TRBV7-9,TRBJ1-5,NA,TGTGCCAGCAGCTCCGACATCTCCAGGGGGCGTCAGCCCCAGCATTTT,CASSSDISRGRQPQHF
NA,TRBV27,TRBJ1-6,NA,TGTGCCAGCAGTTTTCGGGGGTTCGGTAATTCACCCCTCCACTTT,CASSFRGFGNSPLHF
TRBD1,TRBV14,TRBJ1-1,few,TGTGCCAGCAGCCAAGGACCGGGACAGGGGGTGAACACTGAAGCTTTCTTT,CASSQGPGQGVNTEAFF
NA,TRBV7-4,TRBJ2-7,NA,TGTGCCAGCAGCTTTGGGCCAGCCTACGAGCAGTACTTC,CASSFGPAYEQYF
NA,TRBV27,TRBJ2-7,few,TGTGCCAGCATGAGGTCGCAGGGGAGCTCCTACGAGCAGTACTTC,CASMRSQGSSYEQYF
TRBD2,TRBV9,TRBJ2-1,NA,TGTGCCAGCAGTGCGTTCCGAGGACTAGCGGGGAATGAGCAGTTCTTC,CASSAFRGLAGNEQFF
NA,TRBV27,TRBJ2-6,many,TGTGCCAGCAGTTTAGAGGCCTCTGGGGCCAACGTCCTGACTTTC,CASSLEASGANVLTF
NA,TRBV28,TRBJ1-5,NA,TGTGCCAGCAGTCCGTTACCCCCCCCCCTGTTGCGGCTGAATCAGCCCCAGCATTTT,CASSPLPPPLLRLNQPQHF
TRBD1,TRBV7-3,TRBJ2-2,few,TGTGCCAGCAGTTCGGGACAGGGTACTCCGGGGGAGCTGTTTTTT,CASSSGQGTPGELFF
TRBD2,TRBV5-4,TRBJ2-1,NA,TGTGCCAGCAGCTTAGGGCTAGCGGGGGGGCCCTACAATGAGCAGTTCTTC,CASSLGLAGGPYNEQFF
TRBD1,TRBV19,TRBJ1-5,NA,TGTGCCAGTAGTTCCCAAGGGACAGGGTCGAATCAGCCCCAGCATTTT,CASSSQGTGSNQPQHF
NA,TRBV29-1,TRBJ2-7,NA,TGCAGCGCCCGGGACGGCACTTACGAGCAGTACTTC,CSARDGTYEQYF
NA,TRBV11-2,TRBJ2-5,NA,TGTGCCAGCAGGCCGGGACACAAAGAGACCCAGTACTTC,CASRPGHKETQYF
NA,TRBV27,TRBJ1-1,many,TGTGCCAGCAGTTCGTCCTTGAACACTGAAGCTTTCTTT,CASSSSLNTEAFF
TRBD2,TRBV29-1,TRBJ2-2,few,TGCAGCGTTTCGGCGGGGGGACTGATCACCGGGGAGCTGTTTTTT,CSVSAGGLITGELFF
TRBD2,TRBV2,TRBJ2-1,few,TGTGCCAGCAGTGAAAGGGCTAGCGGGGGACCTTACAATGAGCAGTTCTTC,CASSERASGGPYNEQFF
NA,TRBV19,TRBJ1-5,few,TGTGCCAGTAGTCCCGCGGCTGGGCAGCCCCAGCATTTT,CASSPAAGQPQHF
NA,TRBV7-7,TRBJ1-1,NA,TGTGCTAGCAGCCGGGGGCCCTACACTGAAGCTTTCTTT,CASSRGPYTEAFF
NA,TRBV25-1,TRBJ2-2,many,TGTGCCAGCAGTGTCGGGGTTCGCGGGGAGCTGTTTTTT,CASSVGVRGELFF
NA,TRBV7-4,TRBJ1-5,NA,TGTGCCACCTCAGGGTCGTATACAGTTAGCAATCAGCCCCAGCATTTT,CATSGSYTVSNQPQHF
NA,TRBV7-2,TRBJ2-3,few,TGTGCCAGCAGCTTAGGGCTAACTAGCACAGATACGCAGTATTTT,CASSLGLTSTDTQYF
TRBD1,TRBV27,TRBJ2-3,many,TGTGCCAGCAGAACCCGGGACAGGGGCGCAGATACGCAGTATTTT,CASRTRDRGADTQYF
NA,TRBV25-1,TRBJ2-1,few,TGTGCCAGCAGTGAATACCCCCTTTACAATGAGCAGTTCTTC,CASSEYPLYNEQFF
NA,TRBV5-1,TRBJ1-4,NA,TGCGCCAGCAGCTCGGACGGTAATGAAAAACTGTTTTTT,CASSSDGNEKLFF
NA,TRBV4-3,TRBJ2-3,NA,TGCGCCAGCAGCCAAGCCAGGGCTCGGCTGGATACGCAGTATTTT,CASSQARARLDTQYF
NA,TRBV7-9,TRBJ2-7,many,TGTGCCAGCAGCTCCTTGGGGTTCTACGAGCAGTACTTC,CASSSLGFYEQYF
NA,TRBV12-3/TRBV12-4,TRBJ2-7,NA,TGTGCCAACAGTTTAGAGGCGCACTCCTACGAGCAGTACTTC,CANSLEAHSYEQYF
NA,TRBV4-3,TRBJ2-2,NA,TGCGCCAGCAGCCAAGATGAGCTACCGAACACCGGGGAGCTGTTTTTT,CASSQDELPNTGELFF
NA,TRBV4-1,TRBJ1-1,once,TGTGCCAGCGCGGGGGGCCCGCTGAACACTGAAGCTTTCTTT,CASAGGPLNTEAFF
TRBD1,TRBV7-9,TRBJ2-1,NA,TGTGCCAGCAGCTCTACTACTAGGGGGCTATTGGACAATGAGCAGTTCTTC,CASSSTTRGLLDNEQFF
NA,TRBV5-1,TRBJ1-5,NA,TGCGCCAGCAGCACCGGGGAGAGCAATCAGCCCCAGCATTTT,CASSTGESNQPQHF
NA,TRBV7-2,TRBJ2-2,many,TGTGCCAGCAGCTTAGTGCCGGTCCTGATGCCGAACACCGGGGAGCTGTTTTTT,CASSLVPVLMPNTGELFF
TRBD2,TRBV2,TRBJ2-7,NA,TGTGCCAGCAGTGGGGGGCTAGCGGGGAATTTACGCGAGCAGTACTTC,CASSGGLAGNLREQYF
NA,TRBV7-8,TRBJ1-4,many,TGTGCCAGCAGCTTAGGGCAGGATGAAAAACTGTTTTTT,CASSLGQDEKLFF
NA,TRBV15,TRBJ1-1,many,TGTGCCACCAGCAGAGATCACGGGGATCGCACTGAAGCTTTCTTT,CATSRDHGDRTEAFF
TRBD2,TRBV7-3,TRBJ2-3,few,TGTGCCAGCAGCTTAAATGGCGGGGGGGCCGATACGCAGTATTTT,CASSLNGGGADTQYF
NA,TRBV15,TRBJ1-3,NA,TGTGCCACCAGCAGGTCTCGACAGGTTTCTGGAAACACCATATATTTT,CATSRSRQVSGNTIYF
NA,TRBV19,TRBJ1-1,few,TGTGCCAGTAGCCTGGACGCCGTGATGAACACTGAAGCTTTCTTT,CASSLDAVMNTEAFF
TRBD2,TRBV7-9,TRBJ2-3,many,TGTGCCAGCAGCTTAACGCAGGGAGGGACAGATACGCAGTATTTT,CASSLTQGGTDTQYF
NA,TRBV5-6,TRBJ2-5,few,TGTGCCAGCAGTTATTGGGCCATCGGGGGCCCCCAAGAGACCCAGTACTTC,CASSYWAIGGPQETQYF
NA,TRBV5-1,TRBJ2-3,few,TGCGCCAGCAGCTTGGGGCGGACCTCAGATACGCAGTATTTT,CASSLGRTSDTQYF
TRBD2,TRBV6-2/TRBV6-3,TRBJ2-2,many,TGTGCCAGCGACCCTGGGGACTACTACACCGGGGAGCTGTTTTTT,CASDPGDYYTGELFF